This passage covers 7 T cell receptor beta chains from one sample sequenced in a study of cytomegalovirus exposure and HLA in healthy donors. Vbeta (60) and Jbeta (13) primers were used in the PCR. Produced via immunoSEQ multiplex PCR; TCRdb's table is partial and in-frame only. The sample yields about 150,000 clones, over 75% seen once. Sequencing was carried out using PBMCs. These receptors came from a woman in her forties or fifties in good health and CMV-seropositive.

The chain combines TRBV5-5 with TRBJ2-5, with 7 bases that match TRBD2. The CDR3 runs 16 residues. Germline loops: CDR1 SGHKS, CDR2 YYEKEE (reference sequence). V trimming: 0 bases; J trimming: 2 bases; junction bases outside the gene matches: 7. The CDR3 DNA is TGTGCCAGCAGCTTGGGATTACTAGCGACACAAGAGACCCAGTACTTC. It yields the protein CASSLGLLATQETQYF.

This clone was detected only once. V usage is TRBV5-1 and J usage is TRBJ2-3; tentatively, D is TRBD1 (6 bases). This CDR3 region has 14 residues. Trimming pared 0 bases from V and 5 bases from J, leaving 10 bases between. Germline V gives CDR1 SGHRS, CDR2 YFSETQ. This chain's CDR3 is CASSLEGGEDTQYF. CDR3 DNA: TGCGCCAGCAGCTTGGAAGGGGGTGAAGATACGCAGTATTTT.

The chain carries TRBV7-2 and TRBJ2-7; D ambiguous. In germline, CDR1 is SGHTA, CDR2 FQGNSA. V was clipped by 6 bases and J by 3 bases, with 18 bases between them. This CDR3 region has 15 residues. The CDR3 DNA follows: TGTGCCAGCAGTCCTGGGCCCGGTGAGATCTACGAGCAGTACTTC. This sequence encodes CASSPGPGEIYEQYF.

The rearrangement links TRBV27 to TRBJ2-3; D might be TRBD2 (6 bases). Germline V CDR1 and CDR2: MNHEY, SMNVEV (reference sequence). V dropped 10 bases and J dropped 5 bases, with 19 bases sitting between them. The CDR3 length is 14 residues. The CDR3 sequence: CATRRDSNRDTQYF. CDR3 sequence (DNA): TGTGCCACCCGCCGGGACTCAAACCGAGATACGCAGTATTTT.

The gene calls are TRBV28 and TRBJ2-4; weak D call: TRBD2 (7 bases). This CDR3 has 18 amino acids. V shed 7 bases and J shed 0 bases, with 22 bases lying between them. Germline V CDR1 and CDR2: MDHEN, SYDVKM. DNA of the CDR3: TGTGCCAGCACCCCCGGTGGGAGGGGGAAATTAGCCAAAAACATTCAGTACTTC. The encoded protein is CASTPGGRGKLAKNIQYF.

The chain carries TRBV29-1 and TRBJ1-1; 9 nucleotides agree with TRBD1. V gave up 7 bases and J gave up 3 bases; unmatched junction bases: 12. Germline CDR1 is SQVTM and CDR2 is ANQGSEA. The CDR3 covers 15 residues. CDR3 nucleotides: TGCAGCGCTAGGGACAGGGAAACGTCGGACACTGAAGCTTTCTTT. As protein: CSARDRETSDTEAFF. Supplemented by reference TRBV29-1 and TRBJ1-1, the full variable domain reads SAVISQKPSRDICQRGTSLTIQCQVDSQVTMMFWYRQQPGQSLTLIATANQGSEATYESGFVIDKFPISRPNLTFSTLTVSNMSPEDSSIYLCSARDRETSDTEAFFGQGTRLTVV.

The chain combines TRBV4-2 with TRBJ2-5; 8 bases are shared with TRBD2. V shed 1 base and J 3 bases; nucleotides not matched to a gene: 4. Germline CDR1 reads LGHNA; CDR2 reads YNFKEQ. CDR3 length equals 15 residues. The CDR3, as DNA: TGTGCCAGCAGCCAAGGTCAGACTAGCGAAGAGACCCAGTACTTC. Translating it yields CASSQGQTSEETQYF.